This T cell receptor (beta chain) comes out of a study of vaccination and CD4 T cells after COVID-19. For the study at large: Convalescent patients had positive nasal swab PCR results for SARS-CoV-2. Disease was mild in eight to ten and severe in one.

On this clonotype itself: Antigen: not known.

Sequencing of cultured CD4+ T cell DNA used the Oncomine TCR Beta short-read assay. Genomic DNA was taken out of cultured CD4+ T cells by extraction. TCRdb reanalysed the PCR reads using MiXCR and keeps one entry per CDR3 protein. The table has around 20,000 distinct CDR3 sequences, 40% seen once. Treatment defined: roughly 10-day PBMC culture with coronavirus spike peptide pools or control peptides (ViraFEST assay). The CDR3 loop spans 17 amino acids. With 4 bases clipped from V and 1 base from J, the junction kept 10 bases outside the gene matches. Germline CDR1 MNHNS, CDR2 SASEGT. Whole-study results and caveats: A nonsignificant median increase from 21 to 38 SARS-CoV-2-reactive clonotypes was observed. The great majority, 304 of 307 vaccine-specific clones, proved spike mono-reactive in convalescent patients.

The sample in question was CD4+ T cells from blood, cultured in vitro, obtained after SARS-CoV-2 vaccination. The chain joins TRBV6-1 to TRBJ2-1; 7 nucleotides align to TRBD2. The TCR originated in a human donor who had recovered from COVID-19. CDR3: CASSALRDGGSYNEQFF. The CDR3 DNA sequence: TGTGCCAGCAGTGCACTCAGAGACGGGGGGTCCTACAATGAGCAGTTCTTC.